Below, 21 T cell receptor beta chains from the same sample are listed, as sequenced in a study of cytomegalovirus exposure and HLA in healthy donors (dated by TCRdb to the late 2010s). Receptor libraries were prepared by the immunoSEQ multiplex PCR assay. For the multiplex PCR, a mixture combining 60 forward primers for TCR Vbeta segments and 13 reverse primers for TCR Jbeta segments was used. TCRdb obtained this table from immuneACCESS and retained in-frame rearrangements with V and J assigned. These tables miss some clones; where compared with another copy, unresolved V genes account for less than half of the shortfall, and the remainder is unexplained. The sample table holds about 94,000 clones, of which more than 65% were seen once. Of the sample, around a tenth is held by the ten largest clones. Sequences were obtained from PBMCs. The receptors were sampled from a human donor in good health.

V gene TRBV7-2 combines with J gene TRBJ1-4, with D tentatively TRBD1 (6 bases). V lost 5 bases and J 3 bases, leaving 10 bases between the germline ends. This CDR3 contains 14 residues. Germline V gene lookup returns CDR1 SGHTA and CDR2 FQGNSA. The CDR3 loop is CASSLGHPNEKLFF. Written as DNA, the CDR3 is TGTGCCAGCAGCCTGGGACACCCTAATGAAAAACTGTTTTTT.

This chain connects TRBV19 to TRBJ2-5; 7 bases agree with TRBD1. Losses at the gene ends were 5 bases for V and 3 bases for J; bases not matched to a gene: 6. The CDR3 covers 14 residues. Germline V gene sequence: CDR1 LNHDA, CDR2 SQIVND (reference sequence). Here the CDR3 DNA reads TGTGCCAGTAGTTCCAGCGACAGGGAAGAGACCCAGTACTTC. Translating gives CASSSSDREETQYF.

The J gene is TRBJ2-7, the V gene TRBV7-2, with 7 nucleotides matching TRBD2. Germline trimming cut 1 base from V and 6 bases from J; bases unmatched to any gene: 3. The CDR3 is made up of 13 amino acids. Germline CDR1 SGHTA, CDR2 FQGNSA. CDR3 sequence: CASSLVGGVEQYF. DNA of the CDR3: TGTGCCAGCAGCTTAGTGGGAGGGGTCGAGCAGTACTTC.

This clone occurred once. The rearrangement joins TRBV15 to TRBJ2-7, with TRBD1 matching 7 bases. With 2 bases clipped from V and 9 bases from J, the junction kept 7 bases outside the gene matches. CDR1 and CDR2 (germline): LNHNV, YYDKDF (reference sequence). The CDR3 covers 13 residues. The CDR3 spells CATSRNRQGLQYF. Written as DNA, the CDR3 is TGTGCCACCAGCAGAAACCGACAGGGCCTGCAGTACTTC.

The chain has TRBV19 and TRBJ1-5; TRBD1 matches 9 bases. V lost 3 bases, J lost 7 bases, and 10 bases stayed unmatched. The germline V gene has CDR1 LNHDA and CDR2 SQIVND (reference sequence). CDR3 length: 16 amino acids. The CDR3 DNA reads TGTGCCAGTAGTATTAATAAGGGACAGGGCCCCCAGCCCCAGCATTTT. Translated, it gives CASSINKGQGPQPQHF.

This clone was observed a single time. This chain joins TRBV5-1 and TRBJ2-3, with 15 bases fitting TRBD2. In germline, CDR1 is SGHRS, CDR2 YFSETQ. The length of the CDR3 is 18 residues. The V gene end was trimmed by 3 bases and the J gene end by 0 bases; junction bases not matched to a gene: 5. For the CDR3, the DNA is TGCGCCAGCAGCTCCGGACTAGCGGGGGGGGTTAGCACAGATACGCAGTATTTT. Encoded protein: CASSSGLAGGVSTDTQYF.

This chain links TRBV27 with TRBJ1-5; TRBD1 might be the D (6 bases). V was pared by 6 bases and J by 0 bases, with 12 bases between. The CDR3 spans 15 residues. Germline assignment: CDR1 MNHEY and CDR2 SMNVEV (reference sequence). The CDR3 is CASRTGAYSNQPQHF. As DNA, the CDR3 is TGTGCCAGCAGGACAGGAGCTTATAGCAATCAGCCCCAGCATTTT.

This chain uses TRBV7-3 with TRBJ1-2, with 11 nucleotides matching TRBD1. CDR3 length: 15 residues. Germline CDR1 is SGHTA and CDR2 is FQGTGA. V shed 1 base and J 6 bases; nucleotides not matched to a gene: 4. CDR3 protein: CASSLKGTGGNGYTF. CDR3 bases: TGTGCCAGCAGCTTAAAGGGGACAGGGGGAAATGGCTACACCTTC.

The chain couples TRBV2 to TRBJ2-1; TRBD1 might be the D (5 bases). CDR1 is SNHLY, CDR2 FYNNEI, per germline. This CDR3 has 14 amino acids. V was clipped by 3 bases and J by 4 bases, with 10 bases between them. The CDR3 sequence is CASSDAGAYNEQFF. CDR3 nucleotide sequence: TGTGCCAGCAGTGACGCTGGGGCATACAATGAGCAGTTCTTC. The full variable domain, in which reference TRBV2 and TRBJ2-1 provide the parts outside the CDR3, is EPEVTQTPSHQVTQMGQEVILRCVPISNHLYFYWYRQILGQKVEFLVSFYNNEISEKSEIFDDQFSVERPDGSNFTLKIRSTKLEDSAMYFCASSDAGAYNEQFFGPGTRLTVL.

The V call is TRBV6-5, the J call TRBJ1-2; 9 nucleotides match TRBD1. CDR1 is MNHEY, CDR2 SVGAGI, per germline. The ends lost 3 bases at V and 7 bases at J; junction bases unmatched: 3. CDR3 size: 13 residues. DNA for the CDR3: TGTGCCAGCAGTTATACAGGGGGCGTTGGCTACACCTTC. Protein sequence: CASSYTGGVGYTF.

This clone was seen a few times. The chain combines TRBV7-2 with TRBJ1-5; D is unclear. Germline loops: CDR1 SGHTA, CDR2 FQGNSA. The V and J ends lost 3 bases and 0 bases respectively, with 6 bases between them. CDR3 length equals 14 residues. CDR3 in amino acids: CASSLALSNQPQHF. The CDR3 DNA follows: TGTGCCAGCAGCTTGGCCCTTAGCAATCAGCCCCAGCATTTT.

This sequence joins TRBV7-9 and TRBJ1-5, with D unresolved. CDR3 length: 16 residues. V was cut by 1 base and J by 1 base, with 11 bases left in between. Germline V lookup: CDR1 SEHNR, CDR2 FQNEAQ (reference sequence). This CDR3 reads CASSLGGGPSNQPQHF. The CDR3, as DNA: TGTGCCAGCAGCTTAGGGGGAGGGCCCAGCAATCAGCCCCAGCATTTT.

V is TRBV28 and J is TRBJ2-6; 8 nucleotides match TRBD1. V was clipped by 5 bases and J by 0 bases; unmatched bases: 9. The CDR3 consists of 18 residues. Looked up from germline, CDR1 is MDHEN and CDR2 is SYDVKM. The CDR3 DNA follows: TGTGCCAGCAGTCCCGAAGGGACAGGACTCTCTGGGGCCAACGTCCTGACTTTC. Amino acid sequence: CASSPEGTGLSGANVLTF.

This chain uses TRBV6-5 with TRBJ1-5; TRBD1 agrees at 10 bases. The CDR3 contains 14 residues. The V and J ends lost 2 bases and 5 bases, in that order; junction bases with no gene match: 0. CDR1 is MNHEY and CDR2 is SVGAGI in the germline V gene. CDR3 amino acids: CASSYGTGDQPQHF. CDR3 bases: TGTGCCAGCAGTTACGGGACAGGGGATCAGCCCCAGCATTTT.

The chain joins TRBV11-3 to TRBJ2-1, with D possibly being TRBD1 (6 bases). The CDR3 has 15 residues. The germline gives CDR1 SGHNT, CDR2 YENEEA. V dropped 5 bases and J dropped 3 bases, with 14 bases sitting between them. The CDR3 spells CASSEDSAGYNEQFF. The CDR3 DNA follows: TGTGCCAGCAGCGAGGACAGCGCTGGCTACAATGAGCAGTTCTTC.

In the case of this clone: A far more abundant clone sits one base away, making this likely a read error. This sequence joins TRBV11-1 and TRBJ1-4; D unclear. The CDR3 is 12 residues long. The V end lost 2 bases, the J end lost 7 bases, and 5 bases lay between the germline ends. CDR1 and CDR2 from the germline V gene are SGHAT and FQDESV (reference sequence). The CDR3 nucleotides read TGTGCCAGCAGCTTAAACACTGAAAAACTGTTTTTT. Amino acid sequence: CASSLNTEKLFF. Using reference TRBV11-1 and TRBJ1-4 for the parts outside the CDR3, the full variable domain is EAEVAQSPRYKITEKSQAVAFWCDPISGHATLYWYRQILGQGPELLVQFQDESVVDDSQLPKDRFSAERLKGVDSTLKIQPAELGDSAMYLCASSLNTEKLFFGSGTQLSVL.

The chain is built from TRBV9 and TRBJ1-1; 7 nucleotides align to TRBD1. The CDR3 contains 15 residues. Germline trimming cut 4 bases from V and 4 bases from J; bases unmatched to any gene: 10. Germline V gives CDR1 SGDLS, CDR2 YYNGEE. The CDR3 reads CASSPRQGQPTEAFF. The CDR3 DNA is TGTGCCAGCAGCCCCCGACAGGGCCAACCCACTGAAGCTTTCTTT.

The genes are TRBV5-6 and TRBJ1-2; 10 positions match TRBD1. CDR3 size: 14 residues. V trimming: 2 bases; J trimming: 7 bases; junction bases outside the gene matches: 5. Germline V lookup: CDR1 SGHDT, CDR2 YYEEEE. The CDR3 protein is CASSFGTGVCGYTF. The DNA for the CDR3 is TGTGCCAGCAGCTTCGGGACAGGGGTCTGTGGCTACACCTTC.

The chain employs TRBV5-1 and TRBJ2-5; no clear D. The CDR3 is 11 amino acids. The ends were cut back, 5 bases at V and 3 bases at J, with 5 bases in the middle. Germline lookup yields CDR1 SGHRS and CDR2 YFSETQ. For the CDR3, the DNA is TGCGCCAGCAGGTCGGAAGAGACCCAGTACTTC. Its protein product is CASRSEETQYF.

The chain is built from TRBV5-1 and TRBJ2-7; the D gene is possibly TRBD2 (5 bases). Germline assignment: CDR1 SGHRS and CDR2 YFSETQ. V lost 0 bases and J lost 5, with 12 bases in between. The CDR3 has 14 residues. The CDR3 here is CASSLGGSQDEQYF. CDR3 bases: TGCGCCAGCAGCTTGGGCGGGTCCCAAGACGAGCAGTACTTC.

This chain joins TRBV28 and TRBJ1-2, with 10 bases matching TRBD1. This CDR3 comprises 14 residues. J was trimmed by 5 bases and V by 5 bases; bases with no gene match: 5. CDR1 is MDHEN and CDR2 is SYDVKM in the germline V gene. The CDR3 loop is CASSAGQGFYGYTF. The CDR3 DNA follows: TGTGCCAGCAGTGCGGGACAGGGGTTTTATGGCTACACCTTC.